The TCR beta chain described here comes from a study of shared clonotypes between healthy human individuals. Whole-study context: CD4 naive and CD4 memory each took three plates per donor, while CD8 naive took two and CD8 memory one. Study outcomes and limitations: Generally, naive subsets (rather than memory subsets) showed larger estimated richness. Even with large depth, rarefaction showed that sorted-subset sequencing was incomplete.

Authors' methods: For the immunoSEQ data, sequences were junction-only without quality scores, so filtering differed. TCRdb's table, derived via immunoSEQ multiplex PCR, lists solely in-frame clones and lacks some. The V and J calls and clone size are taken from that table; D and trimming were inferred from the DNA. The sample lists about a million clones, under 80% occurring once. Germline CDR1 and CDR2: SGHTA and FQGNSA. There are 15 residues in the CDR3. V lost 2 bases to trimming and J lost 6 bases; unmatched junction nucleotides: 8. This clone is a singleton in its sample. Its antigen is undetermined.

The rearrangement joins TRBV7-2 to TRBJ2-3; TRBD2 agrees at 7 bases. This TCR derives from a man aged 18 to 30 in good health. The sequencing input was memory CD4+ T cells sorted from blood. The subset denotes: CD45RA-negative fraction. The CDR3 DNA sequence: TGTGCCAGCAGCTTACTAGGCGGGGGTGTGGATACGCAGTATTTT. This sequence encodes CASSLLGGGVDTQYF.